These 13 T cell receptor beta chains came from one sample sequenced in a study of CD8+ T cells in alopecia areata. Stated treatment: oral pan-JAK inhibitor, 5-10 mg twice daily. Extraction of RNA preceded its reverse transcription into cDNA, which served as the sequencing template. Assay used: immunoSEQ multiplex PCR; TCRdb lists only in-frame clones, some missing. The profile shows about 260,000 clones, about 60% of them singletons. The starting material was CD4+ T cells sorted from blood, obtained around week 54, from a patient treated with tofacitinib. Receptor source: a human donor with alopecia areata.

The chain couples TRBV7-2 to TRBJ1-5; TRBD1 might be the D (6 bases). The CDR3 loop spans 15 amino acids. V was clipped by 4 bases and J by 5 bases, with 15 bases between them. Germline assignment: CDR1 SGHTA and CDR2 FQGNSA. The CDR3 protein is CASSSGRGPHQPQHF. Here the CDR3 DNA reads TGTGCCAGCAGCTCCGGTCGGGGGCCCCATCAGCCCCAGCATTTT.

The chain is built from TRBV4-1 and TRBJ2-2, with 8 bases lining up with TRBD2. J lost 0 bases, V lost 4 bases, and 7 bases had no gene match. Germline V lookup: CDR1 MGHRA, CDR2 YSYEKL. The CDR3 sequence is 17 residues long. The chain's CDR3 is CASSPHRLATNTGELFF. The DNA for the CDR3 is TGCGCCAGCAGCCCTCACAGACTAGCGACGAACACCGGGGAGCTGTTTTTT.

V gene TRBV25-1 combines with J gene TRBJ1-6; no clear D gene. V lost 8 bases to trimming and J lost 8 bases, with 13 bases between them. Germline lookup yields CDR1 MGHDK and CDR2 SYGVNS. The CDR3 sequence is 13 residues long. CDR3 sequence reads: CASQNILDSPLHF. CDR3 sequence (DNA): TGTGCCAGCCAAAATATTCTGGATTCACCCCTCCACTTT.

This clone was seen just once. The CDR3 reads CSVGGLAGIRTDTQYF. The CDR3 DNA reads TGCAGCGTTGGGGGACTAGCGGGAATTCGCACAGATACGCAGTATTTT. The chain links TRBV29-1 to TRBJ2-3, with 13 bases aligning to TRBD2. Germline V CDR1 and CDR2: SQVTM, ANQGSEA. The CDR3 length is 16 residues. Trimming removed 4 bases from V and 1 base from J; junction bases left unmatched: 5.

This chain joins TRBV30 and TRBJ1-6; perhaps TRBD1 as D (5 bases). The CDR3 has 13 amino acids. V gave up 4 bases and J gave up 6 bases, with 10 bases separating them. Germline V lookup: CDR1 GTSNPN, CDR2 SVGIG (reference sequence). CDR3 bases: TGTGCCTGGACCCAGGGTCGTAATTCACCCCTCCACTTT. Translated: CAWTQGRNSPLHF.

The CDR3 loop is CSVRQGSSYNSPLHF. CDR3 DNA sequence: TGCAGCGTTCGACAGGGGAGCTCCTATAATTCACCCCTCCACTTT. The chain joins TRBV29-1 to TRBJ1-6; 8 bases line up with TRBD1. The CDR3 runs to 15 residues. V gave up 5 bases and J gave up 0 bases; unmatched junction bases: 3. Germline V gene lookup returns CDR1 SQVTM and CDR2 ANQGSEA.

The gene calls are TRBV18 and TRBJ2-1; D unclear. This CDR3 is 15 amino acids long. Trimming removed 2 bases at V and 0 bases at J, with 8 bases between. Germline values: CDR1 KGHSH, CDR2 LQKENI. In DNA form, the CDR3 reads TGTGCCAGCTCACCAGGGATCCCCTCCTACAATGAGCAGTTCTTC. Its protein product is CASSPGIPSYNEQFF. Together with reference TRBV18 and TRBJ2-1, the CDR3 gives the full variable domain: NAGVMQNPRHLVRRRGQEARLRCSPMKGHSHVYWYRQLPEEGLKFMVYLQKENIIDESGMPKERFSAEFPKEGPSILRIQQVVRGDSAAYFCASSPGIPSYNEQFFGPGTRLTVL.

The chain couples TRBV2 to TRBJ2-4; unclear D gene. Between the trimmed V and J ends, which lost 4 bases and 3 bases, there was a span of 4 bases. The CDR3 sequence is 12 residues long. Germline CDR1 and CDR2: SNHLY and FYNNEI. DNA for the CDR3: TGTGCCAGCAGTGTGGTCAAAAACATTCAGTACTTC. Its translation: CASSVVKNIQYF. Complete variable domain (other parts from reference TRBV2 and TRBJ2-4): EPEVTQTPSHQVTQMGQEVILRCVPISNHLYFYWYRQILGQKVEFLVSFYNNEISEKSEIFDDQFSVERPDGSNFTLKIRSTKLEDSAMYFCASSVVKNIQYFGAGTRLSVL.

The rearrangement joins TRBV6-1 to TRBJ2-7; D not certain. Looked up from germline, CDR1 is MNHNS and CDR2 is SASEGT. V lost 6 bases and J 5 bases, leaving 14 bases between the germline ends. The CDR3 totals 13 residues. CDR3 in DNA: TGTGCCAGCAGCCCCCCGAAGACGGACGAGCAGTACTTC. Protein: CASSPPKTDEQYF.

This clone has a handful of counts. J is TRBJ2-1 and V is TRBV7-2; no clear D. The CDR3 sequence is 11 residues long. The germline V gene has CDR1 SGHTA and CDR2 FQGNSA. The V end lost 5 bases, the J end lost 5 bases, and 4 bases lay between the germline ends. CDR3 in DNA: TGTGCCAGCAGCCCGGACAATGAGCAGTTCTTC. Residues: CASSPDNEQFF.

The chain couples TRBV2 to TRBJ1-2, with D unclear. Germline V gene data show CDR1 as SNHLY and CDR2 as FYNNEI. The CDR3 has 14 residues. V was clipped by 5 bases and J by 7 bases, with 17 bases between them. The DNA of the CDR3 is TGTGCCAGCAGTTCGCGTCGCGATAGCTGTGGCTACACCTTC. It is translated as CASSSRRDSCGYTF. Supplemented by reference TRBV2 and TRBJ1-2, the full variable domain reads EPEVTQTPSHQVTQMGQEVILRCVPISNHLYFYWYRQILGQKVEFLVSFYNNEISEKSEIFDDQFSVERPDGSNFTLKIRSTKLEDSAMYFCASSSRRDSCGYTFGSGTRLTVV.

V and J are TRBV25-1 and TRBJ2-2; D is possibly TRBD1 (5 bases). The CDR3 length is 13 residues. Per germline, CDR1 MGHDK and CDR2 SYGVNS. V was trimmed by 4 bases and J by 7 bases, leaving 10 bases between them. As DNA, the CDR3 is TGTGCCAGCAGTGTAGGGGTCTACGGGGAGCTGTTTTTT. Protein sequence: CASSVGVYGELFF.

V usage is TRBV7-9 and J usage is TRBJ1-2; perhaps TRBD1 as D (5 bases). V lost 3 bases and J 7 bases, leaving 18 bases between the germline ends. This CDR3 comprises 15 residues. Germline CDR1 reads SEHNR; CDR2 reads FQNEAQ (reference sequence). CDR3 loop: CASSLLGPGRGGYTF. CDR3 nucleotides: TGTGCCAGCAGCTTGCTAGGACCAGGGAGGGGTGGCTACACCTTC.